The present T cell receptor (beta chain) was sequenced within a study of blood T cell repertoires in COVID-19 (dated by TCRdb to 2018 to 2021). Regarding the complete study: Samples from collaborators originated in the United States, Italy and Spain and spanned both the acute and convalescent phases of COVID-19. Where HLA class I and class II types were available, the types were taken from metadata supplied by the sample provider, not from assay-based typing. Sample metadata almost always included a de-identified subject ID, COVID-19 status, age in years and sex. The repertoires were released in a freely available public database meant as a resource for research on the immune response to SARS-CoV-2. The dataset comprised deeply sampled blood TCRbeta repertoires from subjects exposed to, actively infected with, or recovered from COVID-19. The prospective study material was composed of cDNA or gDNA derived from T cells, B-cell-depleted T cells, or PBMCs. Samples came from the ongoing ImmuneRACE study (first 160 participants) plus 1,254 subjects from 6 global collaborators. The paper as a whole reports these results and caveats: The amount of clinical and demographic metadata varied by source and participant and was provided uncurated.

TCRbeta CDR3 regions were amplified from genomic DNA using the immunoSEQ Assay, a bias-controlled multiplex PCR. As for how the authors treated the data: Nucleated cell counts per sample were estimated from amplification of reference gene primers within the assay. To quantify the absolute abundance of each unique TCRbeta CDR3 rearrangement, sequence reads were collapsed and filtered. For each sample, productive Simpson clonality was calculated as the square root of Simpson's diversity index across productive rearrangements. TCRdb stores this immuneACCESS table with in-frame sequences only. Part of the clones is absent; in the studies checked, under half of the shortfall reflects unresolved V genes, and no reason is known for the rest. V, J and clone size derive from that table, while D and trimming were established from the DNA sequence. This sample holds 200,000 to 250,000 clones; over 75% were observed only once. The top ten clones comprise nearly 4.5% of the sample.

As regards this clone: No cognate antigen has been identified for it. Base qualities are missing; no much larger clone stands one base away.

The cysteine opens and the phenylalanine closes a CDR3 of 16 amino acids. Of all the DNA, just the CDR3 is kept, 48 bases in frame from base 1. For CDR1 and CDR2, the germline V gene lists KGHSH and LQKENI. Ends trimmed: V by 3 bases, J by 5 bases; bases unmatched to a gene: 12. Whole blood was collected in K2EDTA tubes by collaborating institutions according to the institutions' own protocols. For TCRbeta analysis, collaborators shipped samples in one of three forms: frozen whole blood, isolated PBMCs, or DNA extracted from either of those sample types. Source material: peripheral blood. This clonotype originated in a man aged 45-65 years with acute or convalescent COVID-19. The chain joins TRBV18 to TRBJ2-5; 7 bases in the middle match TRBD1. This receptor has the CDR3 CASSPRRQGSWETQYF. The base sequence is TGTGCCAGCTCACCGCGACGACAGGGCTCTTGGGAGACCCAGTACTTC.